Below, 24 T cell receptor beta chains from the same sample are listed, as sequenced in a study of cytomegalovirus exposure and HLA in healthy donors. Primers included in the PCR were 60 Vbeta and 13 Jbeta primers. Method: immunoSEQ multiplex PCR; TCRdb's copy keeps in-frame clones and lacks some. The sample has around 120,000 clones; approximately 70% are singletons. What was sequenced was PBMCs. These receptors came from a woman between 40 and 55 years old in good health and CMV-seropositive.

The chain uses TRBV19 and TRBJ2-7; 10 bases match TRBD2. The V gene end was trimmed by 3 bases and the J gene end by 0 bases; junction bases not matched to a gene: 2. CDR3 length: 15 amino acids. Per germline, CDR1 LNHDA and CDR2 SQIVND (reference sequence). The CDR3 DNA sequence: TGTGCCAGTAGTATCTCTAGCGGGAGCTCCTACGAGCAGTACTTC. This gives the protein CASSISSGSSYEQYF.

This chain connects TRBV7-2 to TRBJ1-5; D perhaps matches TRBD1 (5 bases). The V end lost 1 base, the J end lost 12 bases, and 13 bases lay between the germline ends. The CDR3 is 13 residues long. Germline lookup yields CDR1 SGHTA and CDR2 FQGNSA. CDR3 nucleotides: TGTGCCAGCAGCTTAGTTAGGGGCAGGAGCCAGCATTTT. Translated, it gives CASSLVRGRSQHF.

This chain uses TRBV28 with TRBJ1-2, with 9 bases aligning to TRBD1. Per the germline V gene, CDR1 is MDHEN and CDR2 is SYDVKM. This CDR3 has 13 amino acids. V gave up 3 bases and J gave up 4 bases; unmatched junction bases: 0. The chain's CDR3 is CASSLTGGYGYTF. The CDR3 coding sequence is TGTGCCAGCAGTTTGACAGGGGGCTATGGCTACACCTTC.

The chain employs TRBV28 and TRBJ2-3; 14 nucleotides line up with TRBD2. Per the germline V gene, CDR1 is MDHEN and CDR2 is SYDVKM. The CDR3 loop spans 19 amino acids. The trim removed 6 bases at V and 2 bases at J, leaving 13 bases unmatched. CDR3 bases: TGTGCCAGCAGCGGTCCGGGACTAGCGGGAGCAGCCCCCACAGATACGCAGTATTTT. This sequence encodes CASSGPGLAGAAPTDTQYF.

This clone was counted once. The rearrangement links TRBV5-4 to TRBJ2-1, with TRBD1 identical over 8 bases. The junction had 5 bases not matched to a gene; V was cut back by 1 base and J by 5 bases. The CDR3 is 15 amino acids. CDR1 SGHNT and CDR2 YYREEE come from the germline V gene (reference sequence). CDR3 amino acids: CASSLIGQGHNEQFF. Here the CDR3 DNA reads TGTGCCAGCAGCTTGATTGGACAGGGTCACAATGAGCAGTTCTTC.

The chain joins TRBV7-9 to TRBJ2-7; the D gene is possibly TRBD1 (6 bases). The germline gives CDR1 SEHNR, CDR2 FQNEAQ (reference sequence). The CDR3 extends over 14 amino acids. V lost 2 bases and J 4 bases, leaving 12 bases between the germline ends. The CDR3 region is CASSLTYRAYEQYF. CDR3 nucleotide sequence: TGTGCCAGCAGCTTAACGTACAGGGCTTACGAGCAGTACTTC.

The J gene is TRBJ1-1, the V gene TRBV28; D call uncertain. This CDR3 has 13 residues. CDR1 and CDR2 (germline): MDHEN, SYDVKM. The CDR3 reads CVAGFSSNTEAFF. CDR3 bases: TGTGTCGCGGGGTTTAGTTCGAACACTGAAGCTTTCTTT.

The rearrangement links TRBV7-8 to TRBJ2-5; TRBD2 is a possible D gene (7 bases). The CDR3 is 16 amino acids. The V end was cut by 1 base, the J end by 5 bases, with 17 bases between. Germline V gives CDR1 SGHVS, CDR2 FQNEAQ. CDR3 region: CASSLVEGGAPETQYF. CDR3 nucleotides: TGTGCCAGCAGCTTAGTTGAGGGGGGGGCCCCGGAGACCCAGTACTTC.

The CDR3 DNA reads as TGTGCCAGCAGTTACGGCGGAGCAACTAATGAAAAACTGTTTTTT. Translating it yields CASSYGGATNEKLFF. V gene TRBV28 combines with J gene TRBJ1-4; no firm D call. This CDR3 comprises 15 residues. Germline V gene sequence: CDR1 MDHEN, CDR2 SYDVKM. V was trimmed by 4 bases and J by 0 bases, leaving 9 bases between them.

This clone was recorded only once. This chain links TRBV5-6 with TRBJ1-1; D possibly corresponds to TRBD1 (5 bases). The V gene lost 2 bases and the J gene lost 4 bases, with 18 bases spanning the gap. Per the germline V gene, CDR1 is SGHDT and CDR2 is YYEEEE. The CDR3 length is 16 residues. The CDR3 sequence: CASSFWRLGVSTEAFF. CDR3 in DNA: TGTGCCAGCAGCTTCTGGCGACTAGGGGTGAGCACTGAAGCTTTCTTT.

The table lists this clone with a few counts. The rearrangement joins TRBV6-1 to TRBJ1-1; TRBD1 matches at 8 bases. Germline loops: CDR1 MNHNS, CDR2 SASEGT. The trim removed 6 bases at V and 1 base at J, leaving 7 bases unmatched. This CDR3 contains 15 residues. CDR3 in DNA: TGTGCCAGCAGCCAGACAGGGGAAGGGAACACTGAAGCTTTCTTT. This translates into CASSQTGEGNTEAFF.

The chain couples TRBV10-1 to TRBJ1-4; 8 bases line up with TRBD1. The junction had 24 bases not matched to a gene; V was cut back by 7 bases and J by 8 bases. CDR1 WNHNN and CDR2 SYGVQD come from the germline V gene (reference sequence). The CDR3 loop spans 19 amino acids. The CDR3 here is CASIRTGRLGLKLEEKLFF. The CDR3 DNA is TGCGCCAGCATTAGGACAGGGAGGCTGGGCCTAAAACTGGAGGAAAAACTGTTTTTT.

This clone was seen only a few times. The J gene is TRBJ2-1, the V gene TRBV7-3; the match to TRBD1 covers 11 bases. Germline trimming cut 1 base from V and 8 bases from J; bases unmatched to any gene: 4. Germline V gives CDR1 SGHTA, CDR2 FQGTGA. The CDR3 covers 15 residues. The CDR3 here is CASSLMGTGGDEQFF. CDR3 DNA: TGTGCCAGCAGCTTAATGGGGACAGGGGGGGATGAGCAGTTCTTC.

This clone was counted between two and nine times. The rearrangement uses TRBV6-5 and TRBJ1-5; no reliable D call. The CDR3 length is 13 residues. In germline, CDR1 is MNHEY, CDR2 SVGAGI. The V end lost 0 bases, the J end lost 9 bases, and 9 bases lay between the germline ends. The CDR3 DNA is TGTGCCAGCAGTTACTCCTTAAACGGGCCCCAGCATTTT. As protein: CASSYSLNGPQHF.

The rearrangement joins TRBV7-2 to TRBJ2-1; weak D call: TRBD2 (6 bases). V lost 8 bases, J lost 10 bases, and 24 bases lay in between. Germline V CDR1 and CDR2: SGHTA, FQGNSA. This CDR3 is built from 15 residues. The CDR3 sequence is CASGQEGTGKGEQFF. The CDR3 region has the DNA TGTGCCAGCGGTCAGGAGGGTACGGGGAAGGGGGAGCAGTTCTTC. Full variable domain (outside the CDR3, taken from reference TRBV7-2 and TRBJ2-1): GAGVSQSPSNKVTEKGKDVELRCDPISGHTALYWYRQSLGQGLEFLIYFQGNSAPDKSGLPSDRFSAERTGGSVSTLTIQRTQQEDSAVYLCASGQEGTGKGEQFFGPGTRLTVL.

The CDR3 sequence: CATSRGRTAQETQYF. The CDR3 DNA is TGTGCCACCAGCAGGGGACGGACAGCCCAAGAGACCCAGTACTTC. The gene calls are TRBV15 and TRBJ2-5, with D possibly matching TRBD1 (6 bases). V was cut by 3 bases and J by 1 base, with 12 bases left in between. This CDR3 contains 15 residues. CDR1 is LNHNV, CDR2 YYDKDF, per germline (reference sequence).

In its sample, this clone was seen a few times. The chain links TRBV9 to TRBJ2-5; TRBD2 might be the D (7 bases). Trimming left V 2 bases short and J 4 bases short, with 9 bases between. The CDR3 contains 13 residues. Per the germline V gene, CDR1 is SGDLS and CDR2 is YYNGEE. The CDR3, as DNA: TGTGCCAGCAGCGTCGGGGGGCGAGAGACCCAGTACTTC. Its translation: CASSVGGRETQYF.

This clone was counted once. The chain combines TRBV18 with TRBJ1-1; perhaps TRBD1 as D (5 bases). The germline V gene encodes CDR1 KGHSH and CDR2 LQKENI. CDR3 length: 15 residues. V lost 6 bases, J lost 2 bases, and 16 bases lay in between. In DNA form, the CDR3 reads TGTGCCAGCTCGCTCCTAAAGACAGACAACACTGAAGCTTTCTTT. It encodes CASSLLKTDNTEAFF.

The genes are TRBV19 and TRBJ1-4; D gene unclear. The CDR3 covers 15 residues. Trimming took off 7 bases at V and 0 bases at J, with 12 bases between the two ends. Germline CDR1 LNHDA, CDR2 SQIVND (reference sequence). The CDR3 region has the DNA TGTGCCAGTACCAGGTTGGGAGCAACTAATGAAAAACTGTTTTTT. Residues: CASTRLGATNEKLFF. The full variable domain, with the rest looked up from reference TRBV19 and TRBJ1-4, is DGGITQSPKYLFRKEGQNVTLSCEQNLNHDAMYWYRQDPGQGLRLIYYSQIVNDFQKGDIAEGYSVSREKKESFPLTVTSAQKNPTAFYLCASTRLGATNEKLFFGSGTQLSVL.

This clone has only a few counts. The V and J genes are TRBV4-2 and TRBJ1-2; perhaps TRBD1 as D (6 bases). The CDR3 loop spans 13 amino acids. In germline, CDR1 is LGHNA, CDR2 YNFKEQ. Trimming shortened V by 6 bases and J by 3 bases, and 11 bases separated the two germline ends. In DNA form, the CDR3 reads TGTGCCAGCAGACGACAGGAAGACTATGGCTACACCTTC. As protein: CASRRQEDYGYTF.

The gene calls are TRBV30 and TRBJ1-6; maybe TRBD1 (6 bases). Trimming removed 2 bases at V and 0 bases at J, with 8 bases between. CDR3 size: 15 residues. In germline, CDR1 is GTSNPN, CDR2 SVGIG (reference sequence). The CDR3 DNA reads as TGTGCCTGGAGTCAGGGGCTCTCCTATAATTCACCCCTCCACTTT. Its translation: CAWSQGLSYNSPLHF. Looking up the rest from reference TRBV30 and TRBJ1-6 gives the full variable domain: SQTIHQWPATLVQPVGSPLSLECTVEGTSNPNLYWYRQAAGRGLQLLFYSVGIGQISSEVPQNLSASRPQDRQFILSSKKLLLSDSGFYLCAWSQGLSYNSPLHFGNGTRLTVT.

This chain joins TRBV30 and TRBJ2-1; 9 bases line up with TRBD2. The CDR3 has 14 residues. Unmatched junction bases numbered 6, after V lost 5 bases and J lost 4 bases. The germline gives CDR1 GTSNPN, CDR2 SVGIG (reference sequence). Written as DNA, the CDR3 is TGTGCCTGGTATCTAGCGGGAACTTACAATGAGCAGTTCTTC. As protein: CAWYLAGTYNEQFF.

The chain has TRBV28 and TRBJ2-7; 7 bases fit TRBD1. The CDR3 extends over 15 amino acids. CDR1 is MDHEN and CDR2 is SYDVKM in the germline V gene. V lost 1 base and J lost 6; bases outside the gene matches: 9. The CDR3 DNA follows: TGTGCCAGCAGTTTATTTCTGAGACAGGGAAGCGAGCAGTACTTC. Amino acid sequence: CASSLFLRQGSEQYF.

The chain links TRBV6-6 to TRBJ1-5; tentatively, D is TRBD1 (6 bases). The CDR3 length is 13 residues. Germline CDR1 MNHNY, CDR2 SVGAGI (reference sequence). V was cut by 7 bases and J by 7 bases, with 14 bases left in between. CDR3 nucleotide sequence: TGTGCCAGCATTCCGGGGGGCGGCCAGCCCCAGCATTTT. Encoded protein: CASIPGGGQPQHF.